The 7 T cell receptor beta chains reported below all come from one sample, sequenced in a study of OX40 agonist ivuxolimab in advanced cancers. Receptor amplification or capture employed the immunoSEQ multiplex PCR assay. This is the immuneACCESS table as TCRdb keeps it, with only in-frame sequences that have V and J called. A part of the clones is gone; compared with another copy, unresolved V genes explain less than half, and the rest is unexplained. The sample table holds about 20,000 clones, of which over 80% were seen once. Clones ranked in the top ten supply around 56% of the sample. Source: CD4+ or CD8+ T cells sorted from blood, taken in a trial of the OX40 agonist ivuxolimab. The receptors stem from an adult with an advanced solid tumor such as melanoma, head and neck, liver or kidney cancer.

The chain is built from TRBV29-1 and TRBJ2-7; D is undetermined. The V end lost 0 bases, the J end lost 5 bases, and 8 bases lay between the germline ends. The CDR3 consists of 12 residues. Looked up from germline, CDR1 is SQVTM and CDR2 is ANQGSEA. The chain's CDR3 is CSVEDQLDEQYF. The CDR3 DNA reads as TGCAGCGTTGAAGATCAGTTGGACGAGCAGTACTTC.

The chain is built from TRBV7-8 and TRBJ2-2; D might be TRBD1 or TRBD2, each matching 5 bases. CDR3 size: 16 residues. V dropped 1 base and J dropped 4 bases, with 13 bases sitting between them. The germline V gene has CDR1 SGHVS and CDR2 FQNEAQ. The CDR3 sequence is CASSLGGRGATGELFF. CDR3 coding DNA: TGTGCCAGCAGCTTAGGGGGGAGAGGGGCCACCGGGGAGCTGTTTTTT.

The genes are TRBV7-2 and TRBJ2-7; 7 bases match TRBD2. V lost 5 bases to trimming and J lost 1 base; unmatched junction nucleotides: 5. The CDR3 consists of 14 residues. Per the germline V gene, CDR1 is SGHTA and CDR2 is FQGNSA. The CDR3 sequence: CASSPLLASYEQYF. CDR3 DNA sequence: TGTGCCAGCAGCCCCCTACTAGCGTCCTACGAGCAGTACTTC.

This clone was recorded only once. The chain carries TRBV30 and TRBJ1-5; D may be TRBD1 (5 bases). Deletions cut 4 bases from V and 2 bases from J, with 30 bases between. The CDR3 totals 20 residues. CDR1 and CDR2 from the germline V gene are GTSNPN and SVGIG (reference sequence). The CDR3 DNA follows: TGTGCCTGGATCAACCATGGGTGGGGGGGTCCGCTAGCTTGCAATCAGCCCCAGCATTTT. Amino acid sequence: CAWINHGWGGPLACNQPQHF.

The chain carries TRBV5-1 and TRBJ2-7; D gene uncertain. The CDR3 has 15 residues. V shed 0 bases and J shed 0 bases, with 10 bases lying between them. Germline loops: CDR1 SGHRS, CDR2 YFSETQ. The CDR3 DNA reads TGCGCCAGCAGCTTGGGGGTTTCAAGCTCCTACGAGCAGTACTTC. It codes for CASSLGVSSSYEQYF.

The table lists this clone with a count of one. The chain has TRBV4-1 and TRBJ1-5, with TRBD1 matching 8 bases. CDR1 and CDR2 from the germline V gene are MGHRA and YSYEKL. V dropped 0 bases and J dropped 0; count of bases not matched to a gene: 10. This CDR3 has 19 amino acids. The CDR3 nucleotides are TGCGCCAGCAGCCAAGAAAGAGAGACAGGGGATTATAGCAATCAGCCCCAGCATTTT. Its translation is CASSQERETGDYSNQPQHF.

The CDR3 sequence is CAWSSWQLANTGELFF. The CDR3 region has the DNA TGTGCCTGGAGTTCATGGCAGCTCGCGAACACCGGGGAGCTGTTTTTT. This chain connects TRBV30 to TRBJ2-2; D not certain. V was pared by 2 bases and J by 0 bases, with 13 bases between. Germline loops: CDR1 GTSNPN, CDR2 SVGIG (reference sequence). There are 16 residues in the CDR3.